These 29 T cell receptor beta chains share one sample of origin, sequenced in a study of response to subunit inactivated influenza vaccine. One entry per CDR3 protein results from TCRdb running MiXCR on the RT-PCR reads. The sample has over 400,000 distinct CDR3 sequences, approximately 13% seen once. Sequencing was performed on PBMCs from blood, taken roughly 48 days after vaccination. The receptors originated from a man aged 50 to 60 who received an inactivated influenza vaccine.

The gene calls are TRBV11-2 and TRBJ2-1; 12 bases map to TRBD2. Germline V gives CDR1 SGHAT, CDR2 FQNNGV. This CDR3 contains 19 residues. The trim removed 1 base at V and 3 bases at J, leaving 10 bases unmatched. CDR3 in amino acids: CASSLVRTSGMKFYNEQFF. The DNA for the CDR3 is TGTGCCAGCAGCTTAGTTAGGACTAGCGGGATGAAGTTCTACAATGAGCAGTTCTTC.

This CDR3 reads CASSLIGEVNQPQHF. In DNA form, the CDR3 reads TGTGCCAGCAGTTTAATCGGAGAGGTCAATCAGCCCCAGCATTTT. The chain recombines TRBV12-3 or TRBV12-4 with TRBJ1-5; D unresolved. The CDR3 extends over 15 amino acids. V was clipped by 2 bases and J by 3 bases, with 11 bases between them.

The rearrangement links TRBV15 to TRBJ2-1; TRBD1 matches 8 bases. The junction had 6 bases not matched to a gene; V was cut back by 5 bases and J by 6 bases. Looked up from germline, CDR1 is LNHNV and CDR2 is YYDKDF (reference sequence). This CDR3 spans 14 amino acids. The CDR3 spells CATSSRTGSNEQFF. The CDR3, as DNA: TGTGCCACCAGCTCCCGGACAGGGAGCAATGAGCAGTTCTTC.

The J gene is TRBJ1-6, the V gene TRBV3-1; no definite D call. CDR1 is LGHDT, CDR2 YNNKEL, per germline (reference sequence). V lost 2 bases, J lost 6 bases, and 11 bases lay in between. The CDR3 totals 15 residues. This chain's CDR3 is CASSQKSASNSPLHF. In DNA, the CDR3 is TGTGCCAGCAGCCAAAAGTCGGCTTCTAATTCACCCCTCCACTTT.

The chain couples TRBV7-2 to TRBJ1-5, with D possibly TRBD1 on 6 matching bases. The germline gives CDR1 SGHTA, CDR2 FQGNSA. CDR3 length: 15 amino acids. The germline V and J ends were trimmed by 1 base and 6 bases, with 13 bases remaining between them. In DNA form, the CDR3 reads TGTGCCAGCAGCTTAGAGGCAGGGGAAAGTCAGCCCCAGCATTTT. It encodes CASSLEAGESQPQHF.

This clonotype turned up a few times. The chain uses TRBV5-5 and TRBJ1-1; D is unclear. This CDR3 comprises 14 residues. CDR1 and CDR2 (germline): SGHKS, YYEKEE (reference sequence). The ends were cut back, 4 bases at V and 0 bases at J, with 10 bases in the middle. The CDR3 coding sequence is TGTGCCAGCAGCCCTACGGAGATGAACACTGAAGCTTTCTTT. It specifies CASSPTEMNTEAFF.

This clonotype was counted a few times. The rearrangement joins TRBV10-3 to TRBJ2-7; D ambiguous. CDR1 ENHRY and CDR2 SYGVKD come from the germline V gene. Trimming removed 4 bases from V and 3 bases from J, with 4 bases in between. The CDR3 is 11 residues long. The CDR3 reads CAISGYYEQYF. CDR3 in DNA: TGTGCCATCAGTGGATACTACGAGCAGTACTTC.

The CDR3 coding sequence is TGTGCCAGCAGCCCCTCGTTCGGTAGCGGGGGGGCAAATGAGCAGTTCTTC. Translating it yields CASSPSFGSGGANEQFF. J is TRBJ2-1 and V is TRBV3-1, with 11 nucleotides matching TRBD2. CDR3 length: 17 amino acids. V trimming: 4 bases; J trimming: 7 bases; junction bases outside the gene matches: 12. Germline CDR1 and CDR2: LGHDT and YNNKEL (reference sequence).

This clonotype was seen only a few times. The chain links TRBV7-2 to TRBJ2-1; D ambiguous. CDR1 is SGHTA and CDR2 is FQGNSA in the germline V gene. The CDR3 loop spans 14 amino acids. Trimming cost V 5 bases and J 6 bases, with 14 bases left between them. The CDR3 DNA follows: TGTGCCAGCAGCCGCAGTGCCGATCTCAATGAGCAGTTCTTC. Protein product: CASSRSADLNEQFF.

This clonotype showed up many times. CDR3 sequence (DNA): TGTGCCAGCAGCTTGGGGGACAGGGGAGGAAATCAGCCCCAGCATTTT. Translation: CASSLGDRGGNQPQHF. The V call is TRBV7-9, the J call TRBJ1-5, with 10 bases that match TRBD1. The J segment lost 4 bases and the V segment lost 3 bases, leaving 6 bases of the junction unmatched. The CDR3 length is 16 residues. The germline CDR1 and CDR2 sequences are SEHNR and FQNEAQ (reference sequence).

The gene calls are TRBV6-5 and TRBJ2-3; D gene ambiguous. The germline V gene has CDR1 MNHEY and CDR2 SVGAGI. Trimming stripped 2 bases from V and 0 bases from J, with 9 bases between. The CDR3 loop spans 15 amino acids. CDR3 in DNA: TGTGCCAGCAGTTACCCGGATACTAGCACAGATACGCAGTATTTT. Translated: CASSYPDTSTDTQYF.

This clonotype showed up just a few times. This chain uses TRBV28 with TRBJ2-4; no firm D call. Germline V gene sequence: CDR1 MDHEN, CDR2 SYDVKM. The ends were cut back, 3 bases at V and 0 bases at J, with 9 bases in the middle. The CDR3 spans 15 residues. The CDR3 here is CASSFDGLAKNIQYF. In DNA, the CDR3 is TGTGCCAGCAGTTTTGACGGATTAGCCAAAAACATTCAGTACTTC. Variable domain in full (rest from reference TRBV28 and TRBJ2-4): DVKVTQSSRYLVKRTGEKVFLECVQDMDHENMFWYRQDPGLGLRLIYFSYDVKMKEKGDIPEGYSVSREKKERFSLILESASTNQTSMYLCASSFDGLAKNIQYFGAGTRLSVL.

This clonotype was found many times. J is TRBJ2-3 and V is TRBV20-1; D remains unclear. Trimming shortened V by 5 bases and J by 2 bases, and 11 bases separated the two germline ends. The CDR3 covers 13 residues. Germline-derived CDR1 and CDR2 are DFQATT and SNEGSKA (reference sequence). CDR3 DNA sequence: TGCAGTGCTTGGACCGGACCCACAGATACGCAGTATTTT. Protein: CSAWTGPTDTQYF.

This clonotype was picked up a small number of times. V and J are TRBV29-1 and TRBJ1-1; D is undetermined. The germline V and J ends were trimmed by 2 bases and 1 base, with 11 bases remaining between them. Per the germline V gene, CDR1 is SQVTM and CDR2 is ANQGSEA. The CDR3 loop spans 14 amino acids. The chain's CDR3 is CSVESWAPNTEAFF. The CDR3 coding sequence is TGCAGCGTTGAATCCTGGGCACCGAACACTGAAGCTTTCTTT.

CDR3 protein: CSVSEGPTYEQYF. CDR3 coding DNA: TGCAGCGTTTCAGAGGGGCCGACCTACGAGCAGTACTTC. J is TRBJ2-7 and V is TRBV29-1; D might be TRBD1 or TRBD2, each matching 5 bases. V shed 5 bases and J shed 2 bases, with 13 bases lying between them. The CDR3 has 13 residues. Germline V gives CDR1 SQVTM, CDR2 ANQGSEA.

This clonotype was seen a few times. The chain combines TRBV29-1 with TRBJ2-7, with D maybe TRBD1 (5 bases). The germline V gene encodes CDR1 SQVTM and CDR2 ANQGSEA. The CDR3 spans 14 residues. Trimming removed 4 bases from V and 2 bases from J, with 15 bases in between. The CDR3 spells CSVVPPQGTYEQYF. The CDR3 nucleotides read TGCAGCGTTGTCCCCCCCCAGGGAACCTACGAGCAGTACTTC.

Written as DNA, the CDR3 is TGTGCCAGCAGCTTAGATATGAGCGGTAAGCAGTTCTTC. Translating gives CASSLDMSGKQFF. The V gene is TRBV11-3, the J gene TRBJ2-1, with D possibly TRBD2 on 5 matching bases. V lost 0 bases and J 11 bases, leaving 11 bases between the germline ends. The germline V gene encodes CDR1 SGHNT and CDR2 YENEEA. The CDR3 covers 13 residues.

J is TRBJ1-1 and V is TRBV7-2; D gene uncertain. The V and J ends lost 2 bases and 6 bases respectively, with 10 bases between them. Germline loops: CDR1 SGHTA, CDR2 FQGNSA. The CDR3 sequence is 13 residues long. The CDR3 is CASSLWQVAEAFF. In DNA, the CDR3 is TGTGCCAGCAGCTTATGGCAGGTAGCTGAAGCTTTCTTT.

There are a few counts of this clonotype. The J gene is TRBJ2-5, the V gene TRBV9; no definite D call. Germline V gene lookup returns CDR1 SGDLS and CDR2 YYNGEE. Trimming removed 0 bases at V and 0 bases at J, with 12 bases between. This CDR3 is built from 16 residues. The CDR3 coding sequence is TGTGCCAGCAGCGTAGGTTACAAACTCTACCAAGAGACCCAGTACTTC. Its protein product is CASSVGYKLYQETQYF.

Comments on this clonotype: It may be a read error: a sequence one base away is much more abundant. This chain connects TRBV12-3 or TRBV12-4 to TRBJ2-1, with D tentatively TRBD1 (6 bases). CDR3 length: 15 residues. V was pared by 5 bases and J by 1 base, with 12 bases between. CDR3 bases: TGTGCCAGCAGTGATCGGCAGGGGTCCTACAATGAGCAGTTCTTC. Translation gives CASSDRQGSYNEQFF.

This clonotype was seen a few times. V usage is TRBV15 and J usage is TRBJ2-7, with D unresolved. This CDR3 is 14 amino acids long. V gave up 1 base and J gave up 7 bases, with 14 bases separating them. CDR1 LNHNV and CDR2 YYDKDF come from the germline V gene (reference sequence). CDR3 residues: CATSRGTLGWEQYF. CDR3 bases: TGTGCCACCAGCAGAGGAACCCTGGGCTGGGAGCAGTACTTC.

The chain carries TRBV20-1 and TRBJ1-6; D may be TRBD1 (6 bases). The CDR3 runs to 15 residues. Germline V gene sequence: CDR1 DFQATT, CDR2 SNEGSKA (reference sequence). The V end lost 3 bases, the J end lost 4 bases, and 13 bases lay between the germline ends. The CDR3 nucleotides are TGCAGTGCTAGGTTAGGTGGACAGTATAATTCACCCCTCCACTTT. Encoded protein: CSARLGGQYNSPLHF.

The rearrangement joins TRBV11-2 to TRBJ2-1; TRBD2 aligns across 10 bases. From germline, CDR1 is SGHAT and CDR2 FQNNGV. The CDR3 extends over 19 amino acids. With V trimmed by 5 bases and J by 7 bases, 20 bases remained unmatched. CDR3 region: CASSGSVTSGFRAGNEQFF. The CDR3 DNA reads as TGTGCCAGCAGCGGGTCCGTGACTAGCGGGTTCCGGGCCGGGAATGAGCAGTTCTTC.

The chain recombines TRBV20-1 with TRBJ1-5; 11 bases agree with TRBD1. The CDR3 is 14 amino acids. With V trimmed by 5 bases and J by 6 bases, 6 bases remained unmatched. In germline, CDR1 is DFQATT, CDR2 SNEGSKA (reference sequence). This chain's CDR3 is CSASGQGASQPQHF. CDR3 coding DNA: TGCAGTGCTTCCGGACAGGGGGCTAGTCAGCCCCAGCATTTT.

The genes are TRBV7-2 and TRBJ1-5, with D unresolved. V dropped 1 base and J dropped 2 bases, with 9 bases sitting between them. The germline V gene encodes CDR1 SGHTA and CDR2 FQGNSA. CDR3 size: 15 residues. CDR3 sequence reads: CASSLEGLGNQPQHF. The CDR3 region has the DNA TGTGCCAGCAGCTTAGAAGGGCTTGGCAATCAGCCCCAGCATTTT.

V gene TRBV7-2 combines with J gene TRBJ2-3; TRBD2 is a possible D gene (6 bases). The germline V gene has CDR1 SGHTA and CDR2 FQGNSA. Trimming stripped 0 bases from V and 4 bases from J, with 11 bases between. The CDR3 loop spans 15 amino acids. The CDR3 sequence is CASSLAAGGSDTQYF. CDR3 in DNA: TGTGCCAGCAGCTTAGCGGCTGGGGGGTCAGATACGCAGTATTTT.

This rearrangement joins TRBV6-1 to TRBJ2-1; tentative D call: TRBD1 (5 bases). The germline CDR1 and CDR2 sequences are MNHNS and SASEGT. The CDR3 consists of 15 residues. Trimming stripped 6 bases from V and 9 bases from J, with 21 bases between. CDR3 sequence: CASRPGHAGSGEQFF. CDR3 DNA sequence: TGTGCCAGCAGACCCGGACACGCCGGTAGTGGTGAGCAGTTCTTC.

The genes are TRBV7-2 and TRBJ1-4; D unresolved. Germline V gene sequence: CDR1 SGHTA, CDR2 FQGNSA. The V and J ends lost 3 bases and 11 bases respectively, with 16 bases between them. The CDR3 contains 14 residues. The CDR3 region is CASSFSPGNPKLFF. DNA of the CDR3: TGTGCCAGCAGCTTCTCGCCGGGAAACCCTAAACTGTTTTTT.

This clonotype appeared a few times. The V call is TRBV10-3, the J call TRBJ2-5; 10 nucleotides align to TRBD1. Looked up from germline, CDR1 is ENHRY and CDR2 is SYGVKD. The CDR3 consists of 13 residues. Unmatched junction bases numbered 6, after V lost 9 bases and J lost 5 bases. CDR3 bases: TGTGCCATAAGGACAGGGGGAATGGAGACCCAGTACTTC. Its protein product is CAIRTGGMETQYF.